The next 20 T cell receptor beta chains were all read from a single sample in a study of cytomegalovirus exposure and HLA in healthy donors. PCR primers comprised 60 Vbeta and 13 Jbeta primers. Assay: immunoSEQ multiplex PCR; the TCRdb copy retains only in-frame clones and omits some. The sample consists of 90,000 to 120,000 clones, 60% to 75% of them appearing once. The material sequenced was PBMCs. These receptors originate from a man aged 30 to 45 in good health and CMV-seronegative.

Comments on this clone: Additional DNA sequences in this sample encode the identical CDR3. V is TRBV7-9 and J is TRBJ2-3; possibly TRBD2 for D (5 bases). Germline loops: CDR1 SEHNR, CDR2 FQNEAQ (reference sequence). The CDR3 contains 13 residues. The V end lost 4 bases, the J end lost 0 bases, and 5 bases lay between the germline ends. The CDR3 coding sequence is TGTGCCAGCAGCTCGGGAAGCACAGATACGCAGTATTTT. This translates into CASSSGSTDTQYF.

CDR3 coding DNA: TGCGCCAGCAGCTTGGGACTAGCGGGGGGTAGCACAGATACGCAGTATTTT. It specifies CASSLGLAGGSTDTQYF. This chain links TRBV5-1 with TRBJ2-3; 13 bases match TRBD2. The germline V gene encodes CDR1 SGHRS and CDR2 YFSETQ. With V trimmed by 0 bases and J by 0 bases, 1 base remained unmatched. The CDR3 is made up of 17 amino acids. The full variable domain, with the rest looked up from reference TRBV5-1 and TRBJ2-3, is KAGVTQTPRYLIKTRGQQVTLSCSPISGHRSVSWYQQTPGQGLQFLFEYFSETQRNKGNFPGRFSGRQFSNSRSEMNVSTLELGDSALYLCASSLGLAGGSTDTQYFGPGTRLTVL.

The rearrangement joins TRBV15 to TRBJ2-5; tentatively, D is TRBD2 (5 bases). Germline lookup yields CDR1 LNHNV and CDR2 YYDKDF (reference sequence). V was clipped by 3 bases and J by 2 bases, with 13 bases between them. The CDR3 consists of 15 residues. The DNA for the CDR3 is TGTGCCACCAGCAGTACATCCGGGAATCAAGAGACCCAGTACTTC. Residues: CATSSTSGNQETQYF.

The gene calls are TRBV27 and TRBJ2-2; D is ambiguous. This CDR3 spans 13 amino acids. V lost 5 bases to trimming and J lost 1 base, with 5 bases between them. Germline-derived CDR1 and CDR2 are MNHEY and SMNVEV (reference sequence). The CDR3 reads CASSPMNTGELFF. DNA of the CDR3: TGTGCCAGCAGTCCAATGAACACCGGGGAGCTGTTTTTT.

This sequence joins TRBV5-6 and TRBJ2-2; 7 bases are shared with TRBD2. J was trimmed by 2 bases and V by 6 bases; bases with no gene match: 7. The CDR3 runs 15 residues. CDR1 SGHDT and CDR2 YYEEEE come from the germline V gene. The CDR3 loop reads CASNILAGNTGELFF. The DNA of the CDR3 is TGTGCCAGCAACATCTTAGCGGGTAACACCGGGGAGCTGTTTTTT.

The chain links TRBV19 to TRBJ2-6, with TRBD1 matching over 8 bases. The V gene end was trimmed by 4 bases and the J gene end by 3 bases; junction bases not matched to a gene: 2. This CDR3 spans 15 amino acids. Germline V CDR1 and CDR2: LNHDA, SQIVND (reference sequence). This chain's CDR3 is CASSSRGHGANVLTF. In DNA, the CDR3 is TGTGCCAGTAGTAGCAGGGGGCATGGGGCCAACGTCCTGACTTTC.

This chain uses TRBV28 with TRBJ1-6, with 7 bases lining up with TRBD1. Trimming at V came to 7 bases and at J to 6 bases, leaving 6 bases not matched to a gene. The CDR3 totals 14 residues. CDR1 and CDR2 (germline): MDHEN, SYDVKM. The CDR3, as DNA: TGTGCCAGCAAGGAGGGGGCAGGTAATTCACCCCTCCACTTT. It encodes CASKEGAGNSPLHF.

On this clone itself: Other DNA sequences in the sample encode the same CDR3. V gene TRBV6-6 combines with J gene TRBJ2-1, with TRBD1 matching 8 bases. The CDR3 covers 15 residues. V lost 5 bases and J lost 1; bases outside the gene matches: 4. Germline assignment: CDR1 MNHNY and CDR2 SVGAGI (reference sequence). The CDR3 loop reads CASSPQGGSYNEQFF. In DNA form, the CDR3 reads TGTGCCAGCAGTCCACAGGGGGGTTCCTACAATGAGCAGTTCTTC.

This clone appeared a few times. The chain links TRBV18 to TRBJ1-1; D unclear. Germline loops: CDR1 KGHSH, CDR2 LQKENI. V lost 3 bases and J lost 0, with 5 bases in between. The CDR3 contains 13 residues. CDR3 region: CASSPSLNTEAFF. The DNA for the CDR3 is TGTGCCAGCTCACCTAGCCTGAACACTGAAGCTTTCTTT.

The gene calls are TRBV7-3 and TRBJ2-1; 10 positions match TRBD2. Looked up from germline, CDR1 is SGHTA and CDR2 is FQGTGA. The CDR3 length is 15 residues. Trimming took 5 bases from V and 5 from J; bases not matched to a gene: 6. CDR3 in amino acids: CASSPTSGANNEQFF. Here the CDR3 DNA reads TGTGCCAGCAGCCCAACTAGCGGGGCCAACAATGAGCAGTTCTTC.

This chain connects TRBV10-2 to TRBJ1-1, with D perhaps TRBD1 (5 bases). Trimming cost V 6 bases and J 8 bases, with 13 bases left between them. CDR3 length equals 12 residues. Looked up from germline, CDR1 is WSHSY and CDR2 is SAAADI. The CDR3 DNA reads TGCGCCAGCAGAGGCGGGGGACGGGAAGCTTTCTTT. Translated, it gives CASRGGGREAFF.

This clone appeared a few times. Here the CDR3 DNA reads TGTGCCAGCAGACGAACGTTAGGACTAGCGGGAGGACAATCCTCCTACAATGAGCAGTTCTTC. Translating it yields CASRRTLGLAGGQSSYNEQFF. The chain recombines TRBV27 with TRBJ2-1, with 14 nucleotides matching TRBD2. CDR1 MNHEY and CDR2 SMNVEV come from the germline V gene (reference sequence). J lost 0 bases, V lost 6 bases, and 16 bases had no gene match. The CDR3 runs 21 residues.

The CDR3 DNA follows: TGTGCCAGCAGATCGACTCAAGGGGTTCCCGGGGAGCTGTTTTTT. It encodes CASRSTQGVPGELFF. The rearrangement links TRBV6-6 to TRBJ2-2, with D tentatively TRBD1 (5 bases). V lost 6 bases and J lost 6, with 17 bases in between. CDR1 MNHNY and CDR2 SVGAGI come from the germline V gene (reference sequence). CDR3 length: 15 residues.

The chain is built from TRBV29-1 and TRBJ1-1; D gene uncertain. The CDR3 has 12 amino acids. The germline CDR1 and CDR2 sequences are SQVTM and ANQGSEA. The V end was cut by 7 bases, the J end by 3 bases, with 12 bases between. The CDR3: CSATGWDTEAFF. The CDR3 DNA is TGCAGCGCTACGGGGTGGGACACTGAAGCTTTCTTT.

This chain uses TRBV7-3 with TRBJ2-2, with TRBD2 identical over 15 bases. The CDR3 covers 16 residues. Germline CDR1 reads SGHTA; CDR2 reads FQGTGA. Trimming at V came to 8 bases and at J to 4 bases, leaving 5 bases not matched to a gene. CDR3 in DNA: TGTGCCAGCGGACTAGCGGGAGGGCGTGGCACCGGGGAGCTGTTTTTT. Translated, it gives CASGLAGGRGTGELFF.

The V gene is TRBV29-1, the J gene TRBJ1-1; 7 bases fit TRBD1. CDR1 SQVTM and CDR2 ANQGSEA come from the germline V gene. This CDR3 contains 13 residues. Losses at the gene ends were 5 bases for V and 1 base for J; bases not matched to a gene: 4. CDR3 sequence (DNA): TGCAGCGTTTCGGGACAGCAGAACACTGAAGCTTTCTTT. It specifies CSVSGQQNTEAFF.

The J gene is TRBJ2-5, the V gene TRBV5-1; 10 nucleotides match TRBD2. The ends lost 2 bases at V and 4 bases at J; junction bases unmatched: 11. CDR3 length equals 17 residues. Germline CDR1 and CDR2: SGHRS and YFSETQ. Written as DNA, the CDR3 is TGCGCCAGCAGCTTATCCGGGACTAGCGATATCGGAGAGACCCAGTACTTC. Translated, it gives CASSLSGTSDIGETQYF.

The J gene is TRBJ2-7, the V gene TRBV16, with a tentative D call TRBD1 (6 bases). Germline-derived CDR1 and CDR2 are KGHSY and FQNENV. Between the trimmed V and J ends, which lost 0 bases and 9 bases, there was a span of 21 bases. This CDR3 comprises 16 residues. The DNA for the CDR3 is TGTGCCAGCAGCCAATCGATTGCGACAGGCTTGGGCGGGCAGTACTTC. Amino acids: CASSQSIATGLGGQYF.

The V gene is TRBV28, the J gene TRBJ1-3; D perhaps matches TRBD1 (5 bases). The V gene lost 2 bases and the J gene lost 0 bases, with 11 bases spanning the gap. This CDR3 has 16 amino acids. In germline, CDR1 is MDHEN, CDR2 SYDVKM. The CDR3 DNA is TGTGCCAGCAGTTTAGGGGACGGGAGCTCTGGAAACACCATATATTTT. Its protein product is CASSLGDGSSGNTIYF.

The chain joins TRBV30 to TRBJ1-5; no definite D call. Germline V gene lookup returns CDR1 GTSNPN and CDR2 SVGIG (reference sequence). This CDR3 contains 13 residues. Between the trimmed V and J ends, which lost 5 bases and 7 bases, there was a span of 15 bases. The CDR3: CAWALTGNQPQHF. CDR3 nucleotide sequence: TGTGCCTGGGCCCTCACGGGGAACCAGCCCCAGCATTTT.